The 28 T cell receptor beta chains below come from one sample, sequenced in a study of cytomegalovirus exposure and HLA in healthy donors. PCR involved 60 Vbeta and 13 Jbeta primers. Clones were sequenced by immunoSEQ multiplex PCR, and TCRdb holds only the in-frame ones, with some missing. The sample contains 150,000 to 200,000 clones, over 9.5% of which appear only once. The sequencing sample was made of PBMCs. These TCRs come from a man aged 50-59 years in good health and CMV-seropositive.

V gene TRBV7-9 combines with J gene TRBJ1-3; D gene uncertain. V was pared by 2 bases and J by 2 bases, with 13 bases between. The germline V gene has CDR1 SEHNR and CDR2 FQNEAQ (reference sequence). The CDR3 length is 16 residues. The CDR3 bases are TGTGCCAGCAGCTTACGTAGCCCAGTGGCTGGAAACACCATATATTTT. It encodes CASSLRSPVAGNTIYF.

Only a few counts were recorded for this clone. The chain combines TRBV7-7 with TRBJ2-1; 10 positions match TRBD1. The junction had 8 bases not matched to a gene; V was cut back by 5 bases and J by 7 bases. The germline gives CDR1 SSHAT, CDR2 FNYEAQ (reference sequence). This CDR3 is 15 amino acids long. The CDR3: CASSRDRGLFNEQFF. The DNA of the CDR3 is TGTGCCAGCAGCAGAGACAGGGGGCTGTTTAATGAGCAGTTCTTC.

V usage is TRBV6-5 and J usage is TRBJ2-7; D possibly corresponds to TRBD1 (6 bases). The CDR3 contains 13 residues. The V end was cut by 3 bases, the J end by 4 bases, with 10 bases between. Germline CDR1 MNHEY, CDR2 SVGAGI. CDR3 sequence reads: CASSYHTGYEQYF. The CDR3 bases are TGTGCCAGCAGTTATCATACAGGGTACGAGCAGTACTTC.

V is TRBV30 and J is TRBJ1-2; D gene ambiguous. Germline loops: CDR1 GTSNPN, CDR2 SVGIG (reference sequence). Trimming took 2 bases from V and 8 from J, leaving 12 bases between them. This CDR3 has 12 amino acids. In DNA form, the CDR3 reads TGTGCCTGGAGTAGCAGGTTTTCAGGCTACACCTTC. This encodes CAWSSRFSGYTF.

A few counts support this clone. V is TRBV30 and J is TRBJ2-7, with 7 bases fitting TRBD2. Germline V gives CDR1 GTSNPN, CDR2 SVGIG (reference sequence). The CDR3 covers 16 residues. Trimming at V came to 0 bases and at J to 3 bases, leaving 11 bases not matched to a gene. The CDR3 DNA reads TGTGCCTGGAGTGTACCGGGGAGGGCGAAGCGCTACGAGCAGTACTTC. Its translation is CAWSVPGRAKRYEQYF.

The chain uses TRBV19 and TRBJ1-1; 7 nucleotides line up with TRBD1. The CDR3 covers 14 residues. Germline V lookup: CDR1 LNHDA, CDR2 SQIVND (reference sequence). The V gene end was trimmed by 9 bases and the J gene end by 5 bases; junction bases not matched to a gene: 12. DNA for the CDR3: TGTGCCAGGAGTGTAGGGGGCGCGAGGACTGAAGCTTTCTTT. Amino acids: CARSVGGARTEAFF.

This clone was detected once. An end of the junction does not agree with germline; a read error may underlie this. The rearrangement joins TRBV7-9 to TRBJ1-3, with TRBD1 identical over 7 bases. Germline CDR1 is SEHNR and CDR2 is FQNEAQ (reference sequence). This CDR3 contains 14 residues. CDR3 bases: TGTGCCAGCAGGCCGACAGGGATAGGAAACGCCATATATTTT. Its translation: CASRPTGIGNAIYF.

V and J are TRBV27 and TRBJ1-1; maybe TRBD1 (6 bases). Germline V gene lookup returns CDR1 MNHEY and CDR2 SMNVEV (reference sequence). The CDR3 contains 13 residues. Trimming took off 3 bases at V and 8 bases at J, with 13 bases between the two ends. The CDR3 DNA follows: TGTGCCAGCAGTTTCGGGGGGCGGGAAGAAGCTTTCTTT. Amino acid sequence: CASSFGGREEAFF.

This clone came up a few times. V and J are TRBV2 and TRBJ2-1, with TRBD2 identical over 9 bases. The CDR3 has 16 amino acids. Germline loops: CDR1 SNHLY, CDR2 FYNNEI. Trimming took 1 base from V and 4 from J; bases not matched to a gene: 5. CDR3 region: CASSEGRAGGYNEQFF. CDR3 nucleotide sequence: TGTGCCAGCAGTGAAGGTCGAGCGGGGGGTTACAATGAGCAGTTCTTC.

The chain recombines TRBV7-2 with TRBJ2-7, with D possibly TRBD2 on 5 matching bases. The V end was cut by 4 bases, the J end by 5 bases, with 12 bases between. CDR1 and CDR2 from the germline V gene are SGHTA and FQGNSA. The CDR3 sequence is 13 residues long. CDR3 coding DNA: TGTGCCAGCAGCTACTTCTGGGAGAACGAGCAGTACTTC. It encodes CASSYFWENEQYF.

The chain links TRBV5-4 to TRBJ2-1, with TRBD2 identical over 14 bases. Trimming at V came to 4 bases and at J to 9 bases, leaving 12 bases not matched to a gene. Per germline, CDR1 SGHNT and CDR2 YYREEE (reference sequence). CDR3 length: 17 residues. CDR3: CASSPGLAGGPSGEQFF. In nucleotides, the CDR3 is TGTGCCAGCAGCCCAGGACTAGCGGGGGGCCCTAGTGGTGAGCAGTTCTTC.

V gene TRBV4-3 combines with J gene TRBJ1-2, with 10 bases fitting TRBD1. With 0 bases clipped from V and 3 bases from J, the junction kept 4 bases outside the gene matches. The germline V gene has CDR1 LGHNA and CDR2 YSLEER. The CDR3 is made up of 16 amino acids. Here the CDR3 reads CASSQEGTGVHYGYTF. DNA of the CDR3: TGCGCCAGCAGCCAAGAGGGGACAGGGGTGCACTATGGCTACACCTTC.

The V and J genes are TRBV4-3 and TRBJ2-3, with D possibly matching TRBD2 (6 bases). The CDR3 is 15 amino acids. Germline CDR1 is LGHNA and CDR2 is YSLEER. Trimming removed 2 bases at V and 0 bases at J, with 9 bases between. The CDR3 is CASSQTSGSTDTQYF. CDR3 bases: TGCGCCAGCAGCCAAACCAGCGGGAGCACAGATACGCAGTATTTT.

This clone was seen only a few times. The V and J genes are TRBV2 and TRBJ2-4; maybe TRBD2 (6 bases). The germline gives CDR1 SNHLY, CDR2 FYNNEI. Deletions cut 5 bases from V and 13 bases from J, with 15 bases between. CDR3 length: 12 amino acids. CDR3 in amino acids: CASSTRTTLQYF. The CDR3 DNA follows: TGTGCCAGCAGTACTCGGACTACCCTCCAGTACTTC. The complete variable domain, with remaining parts taken from reference TRBV2 and TRBJ2-4, reads EPEVTQTPSHQVTQMGQEVILRCVPISNHLYFYWYRQILGQKVEFLVSFYNNEISEKSEIFDDQFSVERPDGSNFTLKIRSTKLEDSAMYFCASSTRTTLQYFGAGTRLSVL.

This clone was picked up a small number of times. The chain employs TRBV5-1 and TRBJ2-3; 10 bases line up with TRBD1. The germline V gene has CDR1 SGHRS and CDR2 YFSETQ. The CDR3 has 15 residues. The V gene end was trimmed by 4 bases and the J gene end by 3 bases; junction bases not matched to a gene: 5. The CDR3, as DNA: TGCGCCAGCAGCGTAGGGACAGGGGTTACAGATACGCAGTATTTT. Amino acid sequence: CASSVGTGVTDTQYF.

This clone was recorded a few times. V usage is TRBV7-8 and J usage is TRBJ2-7; 9 bases agree with TRBD1. CDR1 is SGHVS, CDR2 FQNEAQ, per germline. The CDR3 spans 14 residues. V was pared by 4 bases and J by 4 bases, with 5 bases of the junction left unmatched. This CDR3 reads CASSSSGTGYEQYV. The DNA for the CDR3 is TGTGCCAGCAGCTCCTCCGGGACAGGGTACGAGCAGTACGTC.

This clone was counted only a few times. The chain has TRBV9 and TRBJ1-1; no reliable D call. CDR1 SGDLS and CDR2 YYNGEE come from the germline V gene. V lost 0 bases to trimming and J lost 4 bases, with 19 bases between them. The CDR3 runs 17 residues. CDR3 loop: CASSVAGGPRGGTEAFF. The CDR3 nucleotides read TGTGCCAGCAGCGTAGCTGGAGGGCCGCGGGGAGGCACTGAAGCTTTCTTT.

J is TRBJ1-6 and V is TRBV6-5; D gene unclear. The germline V and J ends were trimmed by 2 bases and 7 bases, with 12 bases remaining between them. This CDR3 is 15 amino acids long. Germline CDR1 and CDR2: MNHEY and SVGAGI. In nucleotides, the CDR3 is TGTGCCAGCAGTTACAGAACATCGGGAAATTCACCCCTCCACTTT. It is translated as CASSYRTSGNSPLHF.

This clone was detected a few times. The chain links TRBV7-8 to TRBJ1-6; TRBD1 agrees at 7 bases. The V and J ends lost 5 bases and 7 bases, in that order; junction bases with no gene match: 5. CDR1 and CDR2 (germline): SGHVS, FQNEAQ. This CDR3 is built from 14 residues. Here the CDR3 DNA reads TGTGCCAGCAGCGTCCGGGACAGCAATTCACCCCTCCACTTT. Protein sequence: CASSVRDSNSPLHF.

V and J are TRBV20-1 and TRBJ1-4, with D perhaps matching TRBD1 (5 bases). CDR1 DFQATT and CDR2 SNEGSKA come from the germline V gene (reference sequence). Deletions cut 6 bases from V and 10 bases from J, with 12 bases between. This CDR3 has 11 residues. The CDR3 nucleotides read TGCAGTGCCTCCCGGGGGGGAAAACTGTTTTTT. Protein product: CSASRGGKLFF.

The rearrangement uses TRBV19 and TRBJ2-5, with D possibly matching TRBD2 (6 bases). The CDR3 extends over 13 amino acids. Trimming cost V 3 bases and J 2 bases, with 7 bases left between them. Per germline, CDR1 LNHDA and CDR2 SQIVND (reference sequence). The CDR3 DNA reads TGTGCCAGTAGTATGGCGGGGCAAGAGACCCAGTACTTC. It yields the protein CASSMAGQETQYF.

V gene TRBV19 combines with J gene TRBJ2-7; 7 positions match TRBD1. With 3 bases clipped from V and 2 bases from J, the junction kept 4 bases outside the gene matches. CDR3 size: 14 residues. The germline V gene has CDR1 LNHDA and CDR2 SQIVND (reference sequence). The CDR3 reads CASSINDRAYEQYF. The DNA for the CDR3 is TGTGCCAGTAGTATTAATGACAGGGCCTACGAGCAGTACTTC. Supplemented by reference TRBV19 and TRBJ2-7, the full variable domain reads DGGITQSPKYLFRKEGQNVTLSCEQNLNHDAMYWYRQDPGQGLRLIYYSQIVNDFQKGDIAEGYSVSREKKESFPLTVTSAQKNPTAFYLCASSINDRAYEQYFGPGTRLTVT.

In its sample, this clone was seen a few times. The chain carries TRBV5-1 and TRBJ2-2; 12 bases are a match to TRBD2. V shed 0 bases, J shed 3 bases, and the junction held 6 bases outside the gene matches. CDR1 SGHRS and CDR2 YFSETQ come from the germline V gene. There are 18 residues in the CDR3. This chain's CDR3 is CASSLVLTSGRYTGELFF. In DNA form, the CDR3 reads TGCGCCAGCAGCTTGGTGCTGACTAGCGGGAGATACACCGGGGAGCTGTTTTTT.

This clone was counted only a few times. This rearrangement joins TRBV5-1 to TRBJ2-3, with 8 bases identical to TRBD2. CDR3 length equals 17 residues. J was trimmed by 4 bases and V by 3 bases; bases with no gene match: 13. Germline assignment: CDR1 SGHRS and CDR2 YFSETQ. DNA for the CDR3: TGCGCCAGCAGCTCGTCCCTAGCGGGCCCCGCGCCAGATACGCAGTATTTT. Protein sequence: CASSSSLAGPAPDTQYF.

V is TRBV5-6 and J is TRBJ2-1; no clear D. The CDR3 runs to 13 residues. CDR1 SGHDT and CDR2 YYEEEE come from the germline V gene. Trimming removed 0 bases at V and 12 bases at J, with 13 bases between. The CDR3 DNA follows: TGTGCCAGCAGCTTGGTTGGGCAAAGGTGGCAGTTCTTC. Translation gives CASSLVGQRWQFF.

This clone has just a few counts. The chain recombines TRBV4-2 with TRBJ2-7; possibly TRBD2 for D (6 bases). Trimming left V 4 bases short and J 4 bases short, with 11 bases between. The V gene's germline CDR1 is LGHNA and CDR2 YNFKEQ. CDR3 length: 13 amino acids. This chain's CDR3 is CASSRDLKYEQYF. Here the CDR3 DNA reads TGTGCCAGCAGCCGGGACTTGAAATACGAGCAGTACTTC.

The rearrangement links TRBV12-5 to TRBJ2-5; 9 bases map to TRBD2. Germline V gene sequence: CDR1 LGHNT, CDR2 FRNRAP. The CDR3 totals 17 residues. Unmatched junction bases numbered 6, after V lost 0 bases and J lost 1 base. CDR3: CASGLVQERGVQETQYF. The DNA for the CDR3 is TGTGCTAGTGGTTTGGTACAAGAGCGGGGGGTCCAAGAGACCCAGTACTTC.

The rearrangement joins TRBV19 to TRBJ2-7, with D possibly TRBD2 on 5 matching bases. Germline V lookup: CDR1 LNHDA, CDR2 SQIVND (reference sequence). The CDR3 runs to 16 residues. The V end was cut by 4 bases, the J end by 0 bases, with 16 bases between. CDR3 sequence reads: CASSTTSGMLSYEQYF. For the CDR3, the DNA is TGTGCCAGTAGTACCACCAGCGGAATGCTCTCCTACGAGCAGTACTTC. The full variable domain, in which reference TRBV19 and TRBJ2-7 provide the parts outside the CDR3, is DGGITQSPKYLFRKEGQNVTLSCEQNLNHDAMYWYRQDPGQGLRLIYYSQIVNDFQKGDIAEGYSVSREKKESFPLTVTSAQKNPTAFYLCASSTTSGMLSYEQYFGPGTRLTVT.